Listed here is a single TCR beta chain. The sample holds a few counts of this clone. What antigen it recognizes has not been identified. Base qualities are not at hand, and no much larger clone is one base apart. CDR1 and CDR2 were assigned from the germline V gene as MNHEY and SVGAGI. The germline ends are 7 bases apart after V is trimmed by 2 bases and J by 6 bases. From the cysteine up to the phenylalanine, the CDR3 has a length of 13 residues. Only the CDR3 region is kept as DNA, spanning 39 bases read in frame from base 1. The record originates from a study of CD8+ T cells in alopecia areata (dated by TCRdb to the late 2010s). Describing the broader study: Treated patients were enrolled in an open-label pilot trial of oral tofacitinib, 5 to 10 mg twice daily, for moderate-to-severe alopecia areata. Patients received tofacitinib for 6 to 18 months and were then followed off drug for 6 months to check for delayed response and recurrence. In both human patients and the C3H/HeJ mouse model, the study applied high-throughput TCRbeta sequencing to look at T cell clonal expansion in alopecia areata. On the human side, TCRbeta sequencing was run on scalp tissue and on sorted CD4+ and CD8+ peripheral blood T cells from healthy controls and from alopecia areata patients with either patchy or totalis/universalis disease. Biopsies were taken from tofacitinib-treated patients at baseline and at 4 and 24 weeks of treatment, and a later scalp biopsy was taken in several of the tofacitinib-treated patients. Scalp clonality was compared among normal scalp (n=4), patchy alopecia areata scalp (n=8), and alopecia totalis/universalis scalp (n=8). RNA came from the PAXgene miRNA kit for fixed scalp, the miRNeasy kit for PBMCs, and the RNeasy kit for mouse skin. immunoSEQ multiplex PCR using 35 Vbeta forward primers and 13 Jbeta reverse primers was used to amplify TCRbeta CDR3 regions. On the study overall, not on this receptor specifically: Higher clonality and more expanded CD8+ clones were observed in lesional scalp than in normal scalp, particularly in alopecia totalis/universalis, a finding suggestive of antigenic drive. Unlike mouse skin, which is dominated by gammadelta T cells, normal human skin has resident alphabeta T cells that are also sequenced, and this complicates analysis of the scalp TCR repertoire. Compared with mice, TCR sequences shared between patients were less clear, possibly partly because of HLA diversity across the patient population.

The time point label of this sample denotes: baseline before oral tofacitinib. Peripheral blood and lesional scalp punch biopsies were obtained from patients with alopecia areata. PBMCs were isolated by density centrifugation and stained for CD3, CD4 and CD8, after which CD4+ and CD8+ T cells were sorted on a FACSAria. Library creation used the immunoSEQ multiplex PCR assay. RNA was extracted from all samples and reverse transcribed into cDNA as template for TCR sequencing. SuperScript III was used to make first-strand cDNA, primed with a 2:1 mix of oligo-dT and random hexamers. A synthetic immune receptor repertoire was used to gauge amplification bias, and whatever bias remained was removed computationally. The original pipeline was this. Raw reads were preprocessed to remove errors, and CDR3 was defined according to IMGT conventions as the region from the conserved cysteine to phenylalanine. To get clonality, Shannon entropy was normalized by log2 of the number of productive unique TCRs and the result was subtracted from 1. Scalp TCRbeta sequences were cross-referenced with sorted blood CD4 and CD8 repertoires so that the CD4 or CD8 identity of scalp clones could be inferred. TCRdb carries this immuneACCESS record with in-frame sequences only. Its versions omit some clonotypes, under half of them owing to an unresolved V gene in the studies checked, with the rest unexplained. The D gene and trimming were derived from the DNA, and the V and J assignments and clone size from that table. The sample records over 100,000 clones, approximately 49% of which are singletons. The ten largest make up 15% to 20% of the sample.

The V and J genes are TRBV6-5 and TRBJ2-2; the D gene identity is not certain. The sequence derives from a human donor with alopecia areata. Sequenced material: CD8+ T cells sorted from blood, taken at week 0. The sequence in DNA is TGTGCCAGCAGTTACCAGGACGCCGGGGAGCTGTTTTTT. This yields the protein CASSYQDAGELFF.